The 14 T cell receptor beta chains reported below all come from one sample, sequenced in a study of T-cell reconstitution after alpha-beta-depleted transplantation in children. Unique molecular identifiers were built into the TCRbeta library. A single record per CDR3 protein comes from TCRdb applying MiXCR to the PCR reads. The table records 700,000 to 950,000 distinct CDR3 sequences, approximately 15% of them present only once. The sequencing here drew on PBMCs, mostly from graft donor cells, taken 360 days after TCRalphabeta/CD19-depleted stem cell transplant. Every receptor here comes from a male patient aged 5 to 17 who had a stem cell transplant for acute lymphoblastic leukemia, so the T cells may come from the graft donor.

V is TRBV12-3 or TRBV12-4 and J is TRBJ1-3, with 11 bases fitting TRBD1. V trimming: 6 bases; J trimming: 8 bases; junction bases outside the gene matches: 3. CDR3 length: 13 amino acids. CDR3 sequence: CASRTGQGDTIYF. DNA of the CDR3: TGTGCCAGCAGGACGGGACAGGGGGACACCATATATTTT.

The CDR3 sequence: CASSPAGGRSIYEQYF. The DNA for the CDR3 is TGTGCCAGCTCACCGGCAGGGGGCCGATCCATTTACGAGCAGTACTTC. The rearrangement joins TRBV18 to TRBJ2-7; 8 bases are shared with TRBD1. CDR3 length: 16 residues. The germline V gene has CDR1 KGHSH and CDR2 LQKENI. The J segment lost 4 bases and the V segment lost 3 bases, leaving 11 bases of the junction unmatched.

The sample holds a few counts of this clonotype. The rearrangement joins TRBV29-1 to TRBJ1-2; the D is unclear. There are 13 residues in the CDR3. V lost 3 bases and J lost 4, with 12 bases in between. The germline CDR1 and CDR2 sequences are SQVTM and ANQGSEA. The CDR3 reads CSVERREAYGYTF. The CDR3 nucleotides read TGCAGCGTTGAGCGCCGGGAGGCCTATGGCTACACCTTC.

The chain uses TRBV6-2 or TRBV6-3 and TRBJ2-7; D is perhaps TRBD2 (8 bases). V was shortened by 4 bases and J by 4 bases, with 14 bases between the two germline ends. Germline values: CDR1 MNHEY, CDR2 SVGEGT. This CDR3 contains 14 residues. The CDR3 region is CASSFVAGQYEQYF. The DNA of the CDR3 is TGTGCCAGCAGTTTCGTAGCGGGACAGTACGAGCAGTACTTC.

The chain's CDR3 is CASRRRGETNTEAFF. CDR3 nucleotides: TGTGCCAGCAGAAGGAGGGGCGAAACGAACACTGAAGCTTTCTTT. The chain has TRBV2 and TRBJ1-1, with D perhaps matching TRBD1 (5 bases). Between the trimmed V and J ends, which lost 6 bases and 1 base, there was a span of 15 bases. Per the germline V gene, CDR1 is SNHLY and CDR2 is FYNNEI. The CDR3 loop spans 15 amino acids. The entire variable domain, with the rest obtained from reference TRBV2 and TRBJ1-1, is as follows: EPEVTQTPSHQVTQMGQEVILRCVPISNHLYFYWYRQILGQKVEFLVSFYNNEISEKSEIFDDQFSVERPDGSNFTLKIRSTKLEDSAMYFCASRRRGETNTEAFFGQGTRLTVV.

This clonotype was seen many times. The rearrangement joins TRBV2 to TRBJ2-7, with 9 positions matching TRBD1. Germline CDR1 reads SNHLY; CDR2 reads FYNNEI. This CDR3 comprises 13 residues. The V gene end was trimmed by 6 bases and the J gene end by 0 bases; junction bases not matched to a gene: 0. The CDR3 is CASRDRGSYEQYF. CDR3 in DNA: TGTGCCAGCAGGGACAGGGGCTCCTACGAGCAGTACTTC.

The J gene is TRBJ1-1, the V gene TRBV5-1; 8 bases line up with TRBD1. Trimming at V came to 4 bases and at J to 6 bases, leaving 11 bases not matched to a gene. The CDR3 runs 15 residues. CDR1 SGHRS and CDR2 YFSETQ come from the germline V gene. CDR3: CASSLEGAGGSEAFF. The CDR3 DNA reads TGCGCCAGCAGCCTCGAGGGGGCAGGGGGCTCTGAAGCTTTCTTT. The whole variable domain, filled in from reference TRBV5-1 and TRBJ1-1, reads KAGVTQTPRYLIKTRGQQVTLSCSPISGHRSVSWYQQTPGQGLQFLFEYFSETQRNKGNFPGRFSGRQFSNSRSEMNVSTLELGDSALYLCASSLEGAGGSEAFFGQGTRLTVV.

This chain connects TRBV2 to TRBJ2-5; tentative D call: TRBD2 (5 bases). V was clipped by 10 bases and J by 2 bases, with 17 bases between them. Germline assignment: CDR1 SNHLY and CDR2 FYNNEI. The CDR3 runs 14 residues. In DNA, the CDR3 is TGTGCCACCGCAATCGGGCGGACTCAAGAGACCCAGTACTTC. It encodes CATAIGRTQETQYF.

The chain carries TRBV7-2 and TRBJ2-1; D call uncertain. CDR1 and CDR2 (germline): SGHTA, FQGNSA. CDR3 length equals 14 residues. Trimming pared 2 bases from V and 8 bases from J, leaving 13 bases between. CDR3: CASSLNHQVDEQFF. CDR3 in DNA: TGTGCCAGCAGCTTAAACCACCAGGTGGATGAGCAGTTCTTC.

This clonotype was observed a handful of times. V and J are TRBV4-1 and TRBJ2-7; D gene uncertain. Germline V lookup: CDR1 MGHRA, CDR2 YSYEKL. The V and J ends lost 4 bases and 0 bases respectively, with 16 bases between them. CDR3 length: 16 residues. CDR3 sequence reads: CASSLTRALSSYEQYF. CDR3 in DNA: TGCGCCAGCAGCCTGACTCGGGCCCTGAGCTCCTACGAGCAGTACTTC.

This clonotype was detected only a few times. This chain uses TRBV13 with TRBJ2-7; possible D gene TRBD1, 5 bases. V shed 4 bases and J shed 0 bases, with 16 bases lying between them. The CDR3 covers 16 residues. Germline V gene lookup returns CDR1 PRHDT and CDR2 FYEKMQ (reference sequence). The DNA of the CDR3 is TGTGCCAGCAGCTCCCATAGGGGCCGGAGCTCCTACGAGCAGTACTTC. It codes for CASSSHRGRSSYEQYF.

This clonotype was seen a handful of times. The chain is built from TRBV11-2 and TRBJ2-4; D is ambiguous. Germline values: CDR1 SGHAT, CDR2 FQNNGV. V shed 5 bases and J shed 0 bases, with 8 bases lying between them. The CDR3 extends over 14 amino acids. The CDR3 sequence is CASSPQKAKNIQYF. In nucleotides, the CDR3 is TGTGCCAGCAGCCCCCAGAAAGCCAAAAACATTCAGTACTTC. The variable domain in full, completed from reference TRBV11-2 and TRBJ2-4, reads EAGVAQSPRYKIIEKRQSVAFWCNPISGHATLYWYQQILGQGPKLLIQFQNNGVVDDSQLPKDRFSAERLKGVDSTLKIQPAKLEDSAVYLCASSPQKAKNIQYFGAGTRLSVL.

The chain has TRBV27 and TRBJ2-7; D possibly corresponds to TRBD2 (5 bases). The CDR3 covers 17 residues. Trimming left V 3 bases short and J 2 bases short, with 20 bases between. Germline V lookup: CDR1 MNHEY, CDR2 SMNVEV (reference sequence). CDR3 sequence reads: CASSFSPRASRTYEQYF. CDR3 nucleotide sequence: TGTGCCAGCAGTTTTTCCCCGAGGGCGAGTCGTACCTACGAGCAGTACTTC.

This clonotype has just a few counts. The chain carries TRBV5-1 and TRBJ2-3; possibly TRBD2 for D (5 bases). With 4 bases removed from V and 10 bases from J, the gap between germline ends came to 13 bases. This CDR3 spans 12 amino acids. Germline loops: CDR1 SGHRS, CDR2 YFSETQ. The CDR3 region has the DNA TGCGCCAGCAGCCCAAGCGCGGGCGCGCAGTATTTT. It encodes CASSPSAGAQYF.